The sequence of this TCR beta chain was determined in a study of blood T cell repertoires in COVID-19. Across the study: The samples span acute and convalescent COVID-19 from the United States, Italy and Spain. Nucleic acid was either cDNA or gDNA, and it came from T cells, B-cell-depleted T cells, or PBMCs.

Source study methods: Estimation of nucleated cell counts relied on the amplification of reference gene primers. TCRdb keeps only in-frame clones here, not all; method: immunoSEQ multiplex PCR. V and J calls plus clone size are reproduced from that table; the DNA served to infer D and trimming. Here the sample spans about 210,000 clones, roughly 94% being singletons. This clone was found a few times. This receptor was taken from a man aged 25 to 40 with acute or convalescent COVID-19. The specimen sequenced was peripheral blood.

This CDR3 reads CASSTDSLRIYTEAFF. CDR3 sequence (DNA): TGTGCCAGTAGTACCGACTCACTCCGGATTTACACTGAAGCTTTCTTT. This sequence joins TRBV19 and TRBJ1-1; D gene ambiguous. V was trimmed by 4 bases and J by 3 bases, leaving 18 bases between them. Germline CDR1 reads LNHDA; CDR2 reads SQIVND (reference sequence). The CDR3 covers 16 residues.